This entry lists 23 T cell receptor beta chains sequenced from one sample in a study of regulatory T cells in long-lasting Graves disease (dated by TCRdb to the early 2020s). For both TCR sequencing and RNA sequencing, RNA was extracted from PBMCs using TRIzol. TCRdb cleaned the public reads at Q25 with fastp, built clones with MiXCR and kept in-frame beta chains. Records with the same CDR3 protein are collapsed into one entry carrying the most frequent genes and DNA. In all, the sample holds some 1,000 distinct CDR3 sequences, and roughly 87% of those were seen once. The top ten clonotypes cover around 7% of the sample. The sample was peripheral blood mononuclear cells (PBMCs), taken with antithyroid drug treatment, in newly diagnosed or persistent Graves disease (not recorded which). Receptor source: a woman younger than 45 with Graves disease. Donor details come from another sample of the same person, matched by shared clones.

The V gene is TRBV2, the J gene TRBJ2-7; no reliable D call. Trimming cost V 6 bases and J 4 bases, with 13 bases left between them. Germline V gene data show CDR1 as SNHLY and CDR2 as FYNNEI. The CDR3 runs to 13 residues. This CDR3 is CASRVTEGYEQYF. CDR3 bases: TGTGCCAGCAGGGTTACAGAAGGGTACGAGCAGTACTTC.

V and J are TRBV2 and TRBJ2-4; D might be TRBD1 (8 bases). The CDR3 runs 15 residues. Trimming pared 4 bases from V and 8 bases from J, leaving 18 bases between. Germline-derived CDR1 and CDR2 are SNHLY and FYNNEI. CDR3 coding DNA: TGTGCCAGCAGTGGCCGGACAGGGAGGGGTGACATTCAGTACTTC. Translated: CASSGRTGRGDIQYF.

The chain links TRBV19 to TRBJ2-1; D is unclear. Between the trimmed V and J ends, which lost 5 bases and 12 bases, there was a span of 14 bases. Germline loops: CDR1 LNHDA, CDR2 SQIVND (reference sequence). CDR3 length: 12 residues. CDR3 DNA sequence: TGTGCCAGTAGTTCACAAGGTAGGAGGCAGTTCTTC. This gives the protein CASSSQGRRQFF.

The V call is TRBV6-1, the J call TRBJ2-1; D gene unclear. Between the trimmed V and J ends, which lost 6 bases and 7 bases, there was a span of 16 bases. Germline V gives CDR1 MNHNS, CDR2 SASEGT. The CDR3 runs to 14 residues. CDR3 DNA: TGTGCCAGCAGGGGCCCAGCGAGGTGGAATGAGCAGTTCTTC. Its translation is CASRGPARWNEQFF.

The chain couples TRBV15 to TRBJ2-7, with TRBD1 matching 8 bases. The V segment lost 5 bases and the J segment 5 bases; nucleotides outside the gene matches: 8. The CDR3 runs to 14 residues. CDR1 is LNHNV and CDR2 is YYDKDF in the germline V gene (reference sequence). As DNA, the CDR3 is TGTGCCACCAGCGGGAAATACAGGGGGGACGAGCAGTACTTC. It encodes CATSGKYRGDEQYF.

This clonotype was detected only once. The chain couples TRBV24-1 to TRBJ2-2; possible D gene TRBD2, 5 bases. Germline values: CDR1 KGHDR, CDR2 SFDVKD. The CDR3 runs to 13 residues. Trimming pared 10 bases from V and 7 bases from J, leaving 15 bases between. Here the CDR3 reads CATTGSAYGELFF. The CDR3 coding sequence is TGTGCCACTACGGGAAGTGCATACGGGGAGCTGTTTTTT.

The V and J genes are TRBV19 and TRBJ2-2; D is uncertain. This CDR3 comprises 12 residues. Trimming removed 4 bases at V and 8 bases at J, with 8 bases between. Germline V gives CDR1 LNHDA, CDR2 SQIVND (reference sequence). CDR3 protein: CASSTRRGELFF. DNA for the CDR3: TGTGCCAGTAGTACACGGCGGGGGGAGCTGTTTTTT.

V gene TRBV7-9 combines with J gene TRBJ2-6, with D hard to call. Germline V gives CDR1 SEHNR, CDR2 FQNEAQ (reference sequence). This CDR3 comprises 15 residues. The germline V and J ends were trimmed by 5 bases and 0 bases, with 8 bases remaining between them. The CDR3 sequence: CASSATVSGANVLTF. CDR3 nucleotide sequence: TGTGCCAGCAGCGCGACCGTCTCTGGGGCCAACGTCCTGACTTTC.

The chain employs TRBV24-1 and TRBJ1-5, with D maybe TRBD1 (5 bases). The length of the CDR3 is 13 residues. V was clipped by 6 bases and J by 6 bases, with 11 bases between them. The V gene's germline CDR1 is KGHDR and CDR2 SFDVKD. CDR3: CATSQGVSQPQHF. CDR3 bases: TGTGCCACCAGTCAAGGGGTTAGTCAGCCCCAGCATTTT.

With respect to this clonotype: Relative to the germline gene, one junction end is altered; a read error may explain this. CDR3 in amino acids: CASTPPGPSHEQYF. The CDR3 DNA follows: TGTGCCAGCACCCCACCGGGACCCTCCCACGAGCAGTACTTC. This chain joins TRBV6-6 and TRBJ2-7; D may correspond to TRBD1 or TRBD2 (5 bases each). Germline loops: CDR1 MNHNY, CDR2 SVGAGI (reference sequence). The CDR3 length is 14 residues.

CDR3 bases: TGCGCCAGCAGCCTGGGGGGACAGGGGAGGAACAATGAGCAGTTCTTC. Protein sequence: CASSLGGQGRNNEQFF. The rearrangement links TRBV5-1 to TRBJ2-1; 10 positions agree with TRBD1. Germline V gene sequence: CDR1 SGHRS, CDR2 YFSETQ. With 4 bases clipped from V and 5 bases from J, the junction kept 9 bases outside the gene matches. CDR3 length: 16 residues.

The V and J genes are TRBV6-2 or TRBV6-3 and TRBJ1-5; no reliable D call. This CDR3 is 14 amino acids long. V was pared by 6 bases and J by 7 bases, with 16 bases between. Germline V CDR1 and CDR2: MNHEY, SVGEGT. This CDR3 is CASRNPPPGQPQHF. CDR3 nucleotide sequence: TGTGCCAGCAGGAACCCCCCCCCGGGACAGCCCCAGCATTTT.

CDR3 sequence (DNA): TGTGCCACCCGACAGAGCCTTGGGCCCCAGCATTTT. This gives the protein CATRQSLGPQHF. The chain carries TRBV12-3 or TRBV12-4 and TRBJ1-5; TRBD1 might be the D (5 bases). Trimming took off 10 bases at V and 9 bases at J, with 16 bases between the two ends. The CDR3 is made up of 12 amino acids.

This chain uses TRBV4-2 with TRBJ2-5; 10 nucleotides agree with TRBD2. The CDR3 totals 14 residues. The germline V gene has CDR1 LGHNA and CDR2 YNFKEQ. V lost 2 bases, J lost 4 bases, and 1 base stayed unmatched. The chain's CDR3 is CASSQSGRGETQYF. The CDR3 nucleotides read TGTGCCAGCAGCCAAAGCGGGAGGGGAGAGACCCAGTACTTC.

J is TRBJ2-1 and V is TRBV13; TRBD2 aligns across 7 bases. CDR3 size: 19 residues. The V gene's germline CDR1 is PRHDT and CDR2 FYEKMQ (reference sequence). The trim removed 0 bases at V and 7 bases at J, leaving 18 bases unmatched. In nucleotides, the CDR3 is TGTGCCAGCAGCTTAGGGGTTGGCGGGAGCCCCCCAGGCCGGAATGAGCAGTTCTTC. It specifies CASSLGVGGSPPGRNEQFF.

CDR3 sequence reads: CASSAQQMDETQYF. The CDR3 nucleotides are TGCGCCAGCAGCGCCCAACAAATGGATGAGACCCAGTACTTC. V and J are TRBV4-1 and TRBJ2-5; D is undetermined. The CDR3 loop spans 14 amino acids. The germline CDR1 and CDR2 sequences are MGHRA and YSYEKL. The V gene lost 5 bases and the J gene lost 5 bases, with 15 bases spanning the gap.

Here the CDR3 DNA reads TGTGCCAGCAGCCCCCGGGACTCATCCTACGAGCAGTACTTC. Its protein product is CASSPRDSSYEQYF. J is TRBJ2-7 and V is TRBV12-3 or TRBV12-4; tentative D call: TRBD2 (6 bases). The CDR3 has 14 residues. V shed 6 bases and J shed 1 base, with 13 bases lying between them.

This clonotype was counted a single time. V usage is TRBV5-1 and J usage is TRBJ2-1, with D unresolved. The CDR3 extends over 15 amino acids. The germline CDR1 and CDR2 sequences are SGHRS and YFSETQ. Trimming took 5 bases from V and 0 from J, leaving 12 bases between them. This chain's CDR3 is CASSPRHSSYNEQFF. The CDR3 region has the DNA TGCGCCAGCAGTCCTCGACATAGCTCCTACAATGAGCAGTTCTTC.

This chain links TRBV29-1 with TRBJ2-1; possible D gene TRBD2, 5 bases. The CDR3 is made up of 14 amino acids. V lost 8 bases, J lost 4 bases, and 18 bases lay in between. Germline lookup yields CDR1 SQVTM and CDR2 ANQGSEA. CDR3 region: CSTVREAQYNEQFF. As DNA, the CDR3 is TGCAGCACTGTACGGGAAGCGCAGTACAATGAGCAGTTCTTC.

The chain recombines TRBV27 with TRBJ1-1; D is unclear. Germline V gene data show CDR1 as MNHEY and CDR2 as SMNVEV (reference sequence). This CDR3 region has 13 residues. Trimming removed 5 bases from V and 3 bases from J, with 10 bases in between. Written as DNA, the CDR3 is TGTGCCAGCAGTCGACCTCCGCACACTGAAGCTTTCTTT. It specifies CASSRPPHTEAFF.

This clonotype was counted once. The gene calls are TRBV7-9 and TRBJ2-6, with D unclear. Germline assignment: CDR1 SEHNR and CDR2 FQNEAQ (reference sequence). V was clipped by 3 bases and J by 2 bases, with 11 bases between them. The CDR3 spans 16 residues. The CDR3 DNA is TGTGCCAGCAGCTTGGCTGGTCCGGCTGGGGCCAACGTCCTGACTTTC. It is translated as CASSLAGPAGANVLTF.

This chain links TRBV10-3 with TRBJ2-7; TRBD1 agrees at 9 bases. The CDR3 length is 13 residues. V lost 10 bases and J lost 2; bases outside the gene matches: 6. The V gene's germline CDR1 is ENHRY and CDR2 SYGVKD. The CDR3 reads CASTGTGPYEQYF. In DNA form, the CDR3 reads TGTGCCAGCACCGGGACAGGGCCCTACGAGCAGTACTTC.

The V and J genes are TRBV5-6 and TRBJ1-1; 7 bases fit TRBD1. With V trimmed by 3 bases and J by 5 bases, 7 bases remained unmatched. CDR3 size: 14 residues. Germline CDR1 reads SGHDT; CDR2 reads YYEEEE. Here the CDR3 reads CASSSPTQGTEAFF. CDR3 nucleotides: TGTGCCAGCAGCTCACCTACACAGGGGACTGAAGCTTTCTTT.